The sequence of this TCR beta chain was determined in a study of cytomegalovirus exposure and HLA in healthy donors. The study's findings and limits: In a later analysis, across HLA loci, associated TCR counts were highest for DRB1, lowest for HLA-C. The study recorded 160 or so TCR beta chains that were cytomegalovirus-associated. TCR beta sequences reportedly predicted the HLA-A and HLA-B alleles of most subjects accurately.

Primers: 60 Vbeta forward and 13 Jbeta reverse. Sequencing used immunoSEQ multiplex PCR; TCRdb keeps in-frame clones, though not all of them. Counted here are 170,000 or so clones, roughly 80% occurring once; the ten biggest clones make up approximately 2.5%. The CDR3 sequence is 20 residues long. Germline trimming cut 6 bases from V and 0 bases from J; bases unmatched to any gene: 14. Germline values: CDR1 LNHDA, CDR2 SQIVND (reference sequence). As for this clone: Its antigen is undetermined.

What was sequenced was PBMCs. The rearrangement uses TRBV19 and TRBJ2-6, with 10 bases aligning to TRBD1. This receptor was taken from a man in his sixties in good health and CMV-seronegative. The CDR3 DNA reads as TGTGCCAGTAGCTCTCAGCACGGGGACAGGGGAAGCTCTGGGGCCAACGTCCTGACTTTC. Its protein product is CASSSQHGDRGSSGANVLTF. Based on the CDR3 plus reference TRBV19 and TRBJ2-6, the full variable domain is DGGITQSPKYLFRKEGQNVTLSCEQNLNHDAMYWYRQDPGQGLRLIYYSQIVNDFQKGDIAEGYSVSREKKESFPLTVTSAQKNPTAFYLCASSSQHGDRGSSGANVLTFGAGSRLTVL.